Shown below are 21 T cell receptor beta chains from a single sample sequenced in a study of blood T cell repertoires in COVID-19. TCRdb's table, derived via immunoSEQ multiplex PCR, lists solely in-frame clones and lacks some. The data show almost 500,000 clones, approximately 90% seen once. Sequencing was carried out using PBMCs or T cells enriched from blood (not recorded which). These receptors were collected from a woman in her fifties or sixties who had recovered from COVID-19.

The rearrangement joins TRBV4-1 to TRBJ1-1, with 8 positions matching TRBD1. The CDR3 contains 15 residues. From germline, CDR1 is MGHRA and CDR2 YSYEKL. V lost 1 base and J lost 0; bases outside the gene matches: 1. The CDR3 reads CASSQGTGLNTEAFF. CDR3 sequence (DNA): TGCGCCAGCAGCCAAGGGACAGGGTTGAACACTGAAGCTTTCTTT.

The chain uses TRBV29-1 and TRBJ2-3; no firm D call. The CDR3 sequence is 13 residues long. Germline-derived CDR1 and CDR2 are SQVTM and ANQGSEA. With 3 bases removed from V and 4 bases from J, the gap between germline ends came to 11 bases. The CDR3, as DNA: TGCAGCGTTGATAGAATAGCCCCAGATACGCAGTATTTT. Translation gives CSVDRIAPDTQYF.

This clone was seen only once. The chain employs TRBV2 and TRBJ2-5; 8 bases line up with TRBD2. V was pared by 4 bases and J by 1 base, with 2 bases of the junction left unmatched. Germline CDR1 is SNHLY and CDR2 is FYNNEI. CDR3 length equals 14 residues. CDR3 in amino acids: CASSVRGGQETQYF. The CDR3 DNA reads TGTGCCAGCAGTGTTCGGGGGGGCCAAGAGACCCAGTACTTC. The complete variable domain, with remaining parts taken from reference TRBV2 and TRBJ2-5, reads EPEVTQTPSHQVTQMGQEVILRCVPISNHLYFYWYRQILGQKVEFLVSFYNNEISEKSEIFDDQFSVERPDGSNFTLKIRSTKLEDSAMYFCASSVRGGQETQYFGPGTRLLVL.

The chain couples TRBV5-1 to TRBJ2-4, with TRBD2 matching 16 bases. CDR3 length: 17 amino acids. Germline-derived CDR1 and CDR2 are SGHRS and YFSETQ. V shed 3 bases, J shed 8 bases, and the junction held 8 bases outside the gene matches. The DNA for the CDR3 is TGCGCCAGCAGCTCCGGGACTAGCGGGGGGGCCACATACATTCAGTACTTC. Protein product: CASSSGTSGGATYIQYF. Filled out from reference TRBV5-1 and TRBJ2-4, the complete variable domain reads KAGVTQTPRYLIKTRGQQVTLSCSPISGHRSVSWYQQTPGQGLQFLFEYFSETQRNKGNFPGRFSGRQFSNSRSEMNVSTLELGDSALYLCASSSGTSGGATYIQYFGAGTRLSVL.

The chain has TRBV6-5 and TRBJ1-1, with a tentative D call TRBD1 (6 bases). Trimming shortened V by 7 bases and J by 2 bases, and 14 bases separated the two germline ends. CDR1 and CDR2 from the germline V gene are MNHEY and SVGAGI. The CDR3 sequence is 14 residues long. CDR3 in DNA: TGTGCCAGCAAAAGACAGGACCTAAACACTGAAGCTTTCTTT. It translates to CASKRQDLNTEAFF.

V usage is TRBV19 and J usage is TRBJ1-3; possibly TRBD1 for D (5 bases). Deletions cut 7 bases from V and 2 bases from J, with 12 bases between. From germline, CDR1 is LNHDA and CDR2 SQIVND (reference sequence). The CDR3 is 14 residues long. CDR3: CASTAWGAGNTIYF. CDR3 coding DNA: TGTGCCAGTACTGCCTGGGGGGCTGGAAACACCATATATTTT.

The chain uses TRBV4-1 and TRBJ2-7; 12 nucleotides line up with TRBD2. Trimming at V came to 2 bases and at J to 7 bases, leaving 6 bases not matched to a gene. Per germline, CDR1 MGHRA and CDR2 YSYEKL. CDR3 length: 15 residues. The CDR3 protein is CASSQLLAGGYEQYV. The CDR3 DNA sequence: TGCGCCAGCAGCCAACTACTAGCGGGGGGTTATGAGCAGTACGTC.

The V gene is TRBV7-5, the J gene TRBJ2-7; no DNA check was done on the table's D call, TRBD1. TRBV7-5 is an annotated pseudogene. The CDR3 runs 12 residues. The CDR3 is CARSLGHDEQYV. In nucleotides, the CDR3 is TGTGCCAGAAGCTTAGGACACGACGAGCAGTACGTC.

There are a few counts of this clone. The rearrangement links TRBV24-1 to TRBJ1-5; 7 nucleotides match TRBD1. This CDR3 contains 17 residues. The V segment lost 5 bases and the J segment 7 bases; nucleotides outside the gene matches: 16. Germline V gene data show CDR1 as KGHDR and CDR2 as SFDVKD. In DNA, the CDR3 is TGTGCCACCAGTGCCGCCACAGGGGACCCCCAGGGGCAGCCCCAGCATTTT. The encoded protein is CATSAATGDPQGQPQHF.

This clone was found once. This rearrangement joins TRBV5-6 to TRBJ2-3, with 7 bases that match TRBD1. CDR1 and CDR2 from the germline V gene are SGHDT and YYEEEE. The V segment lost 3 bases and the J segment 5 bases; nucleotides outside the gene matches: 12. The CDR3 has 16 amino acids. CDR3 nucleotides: TGTGCCAGCAGCTCCATGGGGGACAGAGTCATAGATACGCAGTATTTT. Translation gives CASSSMGDRVIDTQYF.

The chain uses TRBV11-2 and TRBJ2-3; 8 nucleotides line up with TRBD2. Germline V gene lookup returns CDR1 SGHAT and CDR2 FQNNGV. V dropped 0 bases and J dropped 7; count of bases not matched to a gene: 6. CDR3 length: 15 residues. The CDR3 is CASSLEPRGGNTQYF. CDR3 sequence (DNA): TGTGCCAGCAGCTTAGAACCACGGGGGGGGAATACGCAGTATTTT.

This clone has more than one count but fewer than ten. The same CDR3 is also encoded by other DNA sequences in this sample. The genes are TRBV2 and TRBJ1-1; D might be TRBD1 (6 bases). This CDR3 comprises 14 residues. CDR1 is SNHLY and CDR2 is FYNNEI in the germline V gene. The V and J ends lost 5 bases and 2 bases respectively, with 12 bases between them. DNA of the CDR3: TGTGCCAGCAGTCCGACAGGAGATAACACTGAAGCTTTCTTT. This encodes CASSPTGDNTEAFF.

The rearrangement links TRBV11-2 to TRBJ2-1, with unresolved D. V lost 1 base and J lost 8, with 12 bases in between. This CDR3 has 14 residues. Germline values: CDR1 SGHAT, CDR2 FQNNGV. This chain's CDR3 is CASSLALPLDEQFF. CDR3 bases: TGTGCCAGCAGCTTAGCTCTACCCCTGGATGAGCAGTTCTTC.

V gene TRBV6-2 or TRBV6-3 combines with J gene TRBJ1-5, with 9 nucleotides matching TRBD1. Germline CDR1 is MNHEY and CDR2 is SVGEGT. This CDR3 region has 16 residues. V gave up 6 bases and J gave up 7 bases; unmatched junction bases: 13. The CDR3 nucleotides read TGTGCCAGCAGCCCGATCCCCGGGACAGGGACCCAGCCCCAGCATTTT. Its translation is CASSPIPGTGTQPQHF.

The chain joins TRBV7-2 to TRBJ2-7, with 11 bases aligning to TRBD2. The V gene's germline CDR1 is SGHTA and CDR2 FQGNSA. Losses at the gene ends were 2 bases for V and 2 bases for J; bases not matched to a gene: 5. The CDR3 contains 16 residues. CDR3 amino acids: CASSLSSGGTTYEQYV. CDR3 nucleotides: TGTGCCAGCAGCTTATCTAGCGGGGGGACCACCTACGAGCAGTACGTC.

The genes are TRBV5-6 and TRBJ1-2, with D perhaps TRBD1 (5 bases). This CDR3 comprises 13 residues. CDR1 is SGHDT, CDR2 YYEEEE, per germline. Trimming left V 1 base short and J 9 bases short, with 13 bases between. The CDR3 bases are TGTGCCAGCAGCTTGAATTTCGGGGGTAGCTACACCTTC. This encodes CASSLNFGGSYTF.

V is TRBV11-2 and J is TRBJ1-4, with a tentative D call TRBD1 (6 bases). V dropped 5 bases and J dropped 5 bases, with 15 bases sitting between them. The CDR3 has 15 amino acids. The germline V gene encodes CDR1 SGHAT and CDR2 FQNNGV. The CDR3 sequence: CASSPGQRANEKLFF. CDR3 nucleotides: TGTGCCAGCAGCCCCGGACAGAGGGCCAATGAAAAACTGTTTTTT.

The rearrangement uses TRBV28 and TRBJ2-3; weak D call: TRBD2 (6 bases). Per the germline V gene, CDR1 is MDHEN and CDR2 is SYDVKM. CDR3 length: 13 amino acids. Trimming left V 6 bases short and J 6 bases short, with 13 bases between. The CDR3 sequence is CASRGGVSDTQYF. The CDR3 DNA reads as TGTGCCAGCAGGGGGGGAGTCTCGGATACGCAGTATTTT.

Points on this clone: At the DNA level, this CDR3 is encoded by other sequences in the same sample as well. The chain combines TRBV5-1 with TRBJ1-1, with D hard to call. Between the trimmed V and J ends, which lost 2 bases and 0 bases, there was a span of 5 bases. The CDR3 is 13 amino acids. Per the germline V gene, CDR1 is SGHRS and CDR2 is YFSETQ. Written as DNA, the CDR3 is TGCGCCAGCAGCTTAACGGTGAACACTGAAGCTTTCTTT. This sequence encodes CASSLTVNTEAFF.

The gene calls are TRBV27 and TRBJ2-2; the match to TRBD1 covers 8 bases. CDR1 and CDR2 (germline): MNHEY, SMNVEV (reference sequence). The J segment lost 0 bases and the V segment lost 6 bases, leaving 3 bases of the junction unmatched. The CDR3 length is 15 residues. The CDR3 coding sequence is TGTGCCAGCAGCTGGACAGGGCCGAACACCGGGGAGCTGTTTTTT. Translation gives CASSWTGPNTGELFF.

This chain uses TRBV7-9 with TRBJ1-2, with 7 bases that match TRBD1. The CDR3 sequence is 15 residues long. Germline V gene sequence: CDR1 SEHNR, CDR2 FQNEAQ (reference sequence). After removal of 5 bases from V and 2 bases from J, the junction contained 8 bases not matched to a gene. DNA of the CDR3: TGTGCCAGCAGCGGAAGTGGACAGGTCAACTATGGCTACACCTTC. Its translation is CASSGSGQVNYGYTF. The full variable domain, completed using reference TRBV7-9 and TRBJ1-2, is DTGVSQNPRHKITKRGQNVTFRCDPISEHNRLYWYRQTLGQGPEFLTYFQNEAQLEKSRLLSDRFSAERPKGSFSTLEIQRTEQGDSAMYLCASSGSGQVNYGYTFGSGTRLTVV.